This section outlines one TCR beta chain sequence together with its context. This specimen belongs to a study of technical replicates of blood from several donors. Assay used: immunoSEQ multiplex PCR; TCRdb lists only in-frame clones, some missing. The sample consists of approximately 29,000 clones, around 94% of them appearing once. The CDR3 totals 15 residues. The germline CDR1 and CDR2 sequences are SGHDT and YYEEEE. Trimming cost V 0 bases and J 4 bases; bases outside gene matches: 5. The chain couples TRBV5-6 to TRBJ1-2; the match to TRBD1 covers 8 bases. Sequencing input: PBMCs. This clonotype originated in a human donor in good health. Some clones in this sample may be carry-over from other donors' samples. The CDR3, as DNA: TGTGCCAGCAGCTTGGACAGGGGGAGAATCTATGGCTACACCTTC. As protein: CASSLDRGRIYGYTF.